These 32 T cell receptor beta chains share one sample of origin, sequenced in a study of T cells in Graves' hyperthyroidism and ophthalmopathy. RNA transcripts provided the source from which TCR beta CDR3 regions were amplified. First-round RT-PCR of the TCR CDR3 relied on the HTBI primer set. TCRdb re-analysed the multiplex PCR reads in MiXCR, keeping a single row per CDR3 protein. The table has 750,000 to 950,000 distinct CDR3 sequences, roughly 40% seen once. Sequencing was performed on blood. The receptors were sampled from a man between 18 and 35 years old with Graves' hyperthyroidism.

J is TRBJ1-5 and V is TRBV20-1; D gene uncertain. This CDR3 comprises 14 residues. Germline CDR1 reads DFQATT; CDR2 reads SNEGSKA (reference sequence). The V gene lost 5 bases and the J gene lost 3 bases, with 14 bases spanning the gap. The CDR3 protein is CSAVLPPPNQPQHF. The CDR3, as DNA: TGCAGTGCTGTTCTGCCCCCCCCCAATCAGCCCCAGCATTTT.

CDR3 DNA sequence: TGTGCCAGCAGTTCCATCCCTGGAAACACCATATATTTT. The encoded protein is CASSSIPGNTIYF. The chain joins TRBV12-3 or TRBV12-4 to TRBJ1-3; D is unresolved. V was trimmed by 4 bases and J by 2 bases, leaving 6 bases between them. This CDR3 is built from 13 residues.

This clonotype was counted a few times. This chain joins TRBV20-1 and TRBJ1-5, with TRBD1 matching 7 bases. The CDR3 sequence is 16 residues long. Germline CDR1 and CDR2: DFQATT and SNEGSKA (reference sequence). V lost 3 bases to trimming and J lost 0 bases; unmatched junction nucleotides: 8. CDR3 sequence reads: CSASFRGPGSNQPQHF. DNA of the CDR3: TGCAGTGCTAGTTTTAGGGGGCCGGGTAGCAATCAGCCCCAGCATTTT.

This clonotype was seen a single time. The chain has TRBV29-1 and TRBJ1-2, with D possibly matching TRBD1 (6 bases). The germline V gene has CDR1 SQVTM and CDR2 ANQGSEA. This CDR3 is 11 amino acids long. Trimming removed 6 bases from V and 6 bases from J, with 11 bases in between. CDR3 DNA sequence: TGCAGCGTGTCGGGGGCGCATGGCTACACCTTC. Protein product: CSVSGAHGYTF.

The rearrangement joins TRBV2 to TRBJ1-3; no firm D call. Trimming left V 0 bases short and J 1 base short, with 10 bases between. Germline CDR1 and CDR2: SNHLY and FYNNEI. CDR3 length: 16 amino acids. The CDR3: CASSEAGMNSGNTIYF. Here the CDR3 DNA reads TGTGCCAGCAGTGAAGCAGGCATGAATTCTGGAAACACCATATATTTT.

The rearrangement joins TRBV2 to TRBJ2-7; D might be TRBD2 (6 bases). The CDR3 covers 16 residues. Trimming cost V 6 bases and J 2 bases, with 20 bases left between them. CDR1 is SNHLY, CDR2 FYNNEI, per germline. CDR3 in DNA: TGTGCCAGCAGGTTATCTATTAGGGACTTTCCCTACGAGCAGTACTTC. Protein product: CASRLSIRDFPYEQYF. The full variable domain, completed using reference TRBV2 and TRBJ2-7, is EPEVTQTPSHQVTQMGQEVILRCVPISNHLYFYWYRQILGQKVEFLVSFYNNEISEKSEIFDDQFSVERPDGSNFTLKIRSTKLEDSAMYFCASRLSIRDFPYEQYFGPGTRLTVT.

This clonotype has a handful of counts. The J gene is TRBJ1-1, the V gene TRBV7-8, with 8 nucleotides matching TRBD1. This CDR3 is built from 16 residues. The V segment lost 3 bases and the J segment 4 bases; nucleotides outside the gene matches: 10. From germline, CDR1 is SGHVS and CDR2 FQNEAQ. CDR3 bases: TGTGCCAGCAGCTTCCTCAGGGGGCGGGGGGGCACTGAAGCTTTCTTT. Translated, it gives CASSFLRGRGGTEAFF.

The sample holds many counts of this clonotype. The V call is TRBV20-1, the J call TRBJ2-5; D unresolved. V lost 4 bases, J lost 7 bases, and 16 bases lay in between. CDR1 is DFQATT, CDR2 SNEGSKA, per germline (reference sequence). The CDR3 is 13 amino acids. CDR3 protein: CSAKGSPLWTQYF. DNA of the CDR3: TGCAGTGCTAAAGGGTCACCGCTATGGACCCAGTACTTC.

Ten or more counts support this clonotype. The chain is built from TRBV9 and TRBJ2-7; TRBD1 might be the D (5 bases). CDR1 SGDLS and CDR2 YYNGEE come from the germline V gene. The CDR3 has 12 residues. V was trimmed by 3 bases and J by 6 bases, leaving 10 bases between them. For the CDR3, the DNA is TGTGCCAGCAGCGCCGCCACAGGCGAGCAGTACTTC. Amino acids: CASSAATGEQYF.

This clonotype was recorded at least ten times. This rearrangement joins TRBV2 to TRBJ2-7; perhaps TRBD2 as D (5 bases). V was clipped by 11 bases and J by 3 bases, with 17 bases between them. The germline CDR1 and CDR2 sequences are SNHLY and FYNNEI. The CDR3 is 13 amino acids. In nucleotides, the CDR3 is TGTGCCGACTACTTCCTAGGGTTCTACGAGCAGTACTTC. Its translation is CADYFLGFYEQYF.

The chain joins TRBV5-6 to TRBJ2-5, with D unclear. Trimming took 2 bases from V and 5 from J, leaving 19 bases between them. The CDR3 runs to 16 residues. Germline V gives CDR1 SGHDT, CDR2 YYEEEE. The CDR3 reads CASSFLDAVVGETQYF. CDR3 bases: TGTGCCAGCAGCTTCCTGGATGCCGTTGTTGGTGAGACCCAGTACTTC.

The J gene is TRBJ1-6, the V gene TRBV15; maybe TRBD1 (5 bases). This CDR3 spans 14 amino acids. V lost 7 bases to trimming and J lost 8 bases, with 15 bases between them. Germline V lookup: CDR1 LNHNV, CDR2 YYDKDF (reference sequence). DNA of the CDR3: TGTGCCACCATCAGGGATACCAGGGATTCACCCCTCCACTTT. Its protein product is CATIRDTRDSPLHF.

Only a few counts were recorded for this clonotype. The V gene is TRBV19, the J gene TRBJ2-5; no firm D call. The germline CDR1 and CDR2 sequences are LNHDA and SQIVND (reference sequence). The length of the CDR3 is 14 residues. With 1 base removed from V and 5 bases from J, the gap between germline ends came to 11 bases. The CDR3 DNA follows: TGTGCCAGTAGTATAGGTTCGCCTCTCGAGACCCAGTACTTC. It yields the protein CASSIGSPLETQYF.

This chain uses TRBV7-8 with TRBJ1-1; D ambiguous. The germline V and J ends were trimmed by 3 bases and 4 bases, with 15 bases remaining between them. The CDR3 loop spans 15 amino acids. Germline CDR1 reads SGHVS; CDR2 reads FQNEAQ. The CDR3 sequence: CASSFDEGAGTEAFF. For the CDR3, the DNA is TGTGCCAGCAGCTTCGATGAGGGCGCGGGCACTGAAGCTTTCTTT.

This rearrangement joins TRBV5-1 to TRBJ2-7; 7 bases are a match to TRBD1. J gave up 3 bases and V 4 bases, and 13 bases lay outside the gene matches. This CDR3 has 16 residues. Germline lookup yields CDR1 SGHRS and CDR2 YFSETQ. This chain's CDR3 is CASSRGTDHTLYEQYF. CDR3 DNA: TGCGCCAGCAGCAGGGGGACAGACCATACCCTCTACGAGCAGTACTTC.

This chain links TRBV27 with TRBJ1-5; TRBD1 might be the D (5 bases). In germline, CDR1 is MNHEY, CDR2 SMNVEV (reference sequence). The CDR3 loop spans 13 amino acids. V dropped 8 bases and J dropped 1 base, with 9 bases sitting between them. CDR3 protein: CASGRGSNQPQHF. The CDR3 coding sequence is TGTGCCAGCGGGAGGGGAAGCAATCAGCCCCAGCATTTT.

Concerning this clonotype itself: Compared with germline, one end of the junction differs, possibly owing to a read error. The chain has TRBV7-2 and TRBJ1-4; unclear D gene. The CDR3 totals 11 residues. Germline CDR1 SGHTA, CDR2 FQGNSA. In DNA, the CDR3 is TGTGCCAGCAGCTTAGGCGGGAGTCTCCTTTTT. Amino acid sequence: CASSLGGSLLF.

This clonotype was seen repeatedly, ten times or more. The chain joins TRBV10-3 to TRBJ2-7; no definite D call. CDR1 ENHRY and CDR2 SYGVKD come from the germline V gene. V shed 10 bases and J shed 3 bases, with 22 bases lying between them. This CDR3 contains 15 residues. CDR3 loop: CATGPIRQWGYEQYF. The CDR3 coding sequence is TGTGCCACTGGCCCGATCAGGCAATGGGGCTACGAGCAGTACTTC.

With respect to this clonotype: The junction and the germline gene differ at one end; a read error may be behind it. The chain uses TRBV20-1 and TRBJ1-1; D uncertain. Germline assignment: CDR1 DFQATT and CDR2 SNEGSKA (reference sequence). The CDR3 length is 13 residues. The CDR3 spells CSARDNRAAEAFF. The CDR3 DNA reads TGCAGTGCTAGAGACAACCGGGCCGCTGAAGCTTTCTTC.

This clonotype was counted between two and nine times. This rearrangement joins TRBV12-3 or TRBV12-4 to TRBJ1-3, with 7 bases matching TRBD1. The CDR3 sequence is 13 residues long. V lost 7 bases, J lost 4 bases, and 4 bases stayed unmatched. CDR3 in DNA: TGTGCCAGCAAACAGGGGCAAGGAAACACCATATATTTT. Translating it yields CASKQGQGNTIYF.

This clonotype occurred many times. The chain is built from TRBV29-1 and TRBJ1-1; maybe TRBD1 (5 bases). The V end was cut by 7 bases, the J end by 3 bases, with 12 bases between. Germline CDR1 SQVTM, CDR2 ANQGSEA. This CDR3 region has 12 residues. The CDR3 bases are TGCAGCGCCAGGACACAATACACTGAAGCTTTCTTT. This codes for CSARTQYTEAFF.

To note about this clonotype: A much larger clone lies a single base off, so this may be a read error. The chain joins TRBV15 to TRBJ1-1; weak D call: TRBD1 (6 bases). Per germline, CDR1 LNHNV and CDR2 YYDKDF (reference sequence). The CDR3 consists of 15 residues. The CDR3 reads CATRRRRTGDIEAFF. The CDR3 coding sequence is TGTGCAACTCGGCGCCGGCGGACGGGGGACATTGAAGCTTTCTTT.

This clonotype was detected a few times. The gene calls are TRBV20-1 and TRBJ1-1, with D unresolved. CDR3 length: 13 residues. Germline loops: CDR1 DFQATT, CDR2 SNEGSKA (reference sequence). Trimming removed 3 bases from V and 4 bases from J, with 12 bases in between. The DNA for the CDR3 is TGCAGTGCTAGCTTGCCCGCGGGCACTGAAGCTTTCTTT. Residues: CSASLPAGTEAFF.

V is TRBV7-9 and J is TRBJ1-1; D gene unclear. The V and J ends lost 1 base and 9 bases respectively, with 6 bases between them. CDR1 and CDR2 from the germline V gene are SEHNR and FQNEAQ (reference sequence). This CDR3 region has 11 residues. In DNA, the CDR3 is TGTGCCAGCAGCTTAGACGGGAAAGCTTTCTTT. It is translated as CASSLDGKAFF.

With respect to this clonotype: A much bigger clone sits one base away, suggesting this may be a read error. V gene TRBV20-1 combines with J gene TRBJ1-1; D perhaps matches TRBD1 (6 bases). The CDR3 has 11 amino acids. Trimming stripped 5 bases from V and 5 bases from J, with 9 bases between. In germline, CDR1 is DFQATT, CDR2 SNEGSKA (reference sequence). In DNA, the CDR3 is TGCAGTGCTGCAGGGGCGACTGAAGCTTTCTTT. Translated, it gives CSAAGATEAFF.

This clonotype was observed a few times. The V and J genes are TRBV12-3 or TRBV12-4 and TRBJ1-1, with no clear D. CDR3 size: 14 residues. The V end was cut by 3 bases, the J end by 4 bases, with 12 bases between. The chain's CDR3 is CASSLRGTVTEAFF. As DNA, the CDR3 is TGTGCCAGCAGTTTGCGCGGAACTGTCACTGAAGCTTTCTTT.

The chain combines TRBV6-4 with TRBJ2-5; TRBD1 might be the D (8 bases). CDR3 size: 14 residues. Germline V gene sequence: CDR1 MRHNA, CDR2 SNTAGT. Trimming took off 4 bases at V and 7 bases at J, with 16 bases between the two ends. Written as DNA, the CDR3 is TGTGCCAGCAGTGTCGAAGCGGGGACAGGGACCCAGTACTTC. It codes for CASSVEAGTGTQYF.

In the case of this clonotype: The junction differs from germline at one of its ends, possibly a read error. CDR3: CASSLAGGGDEQFF. The CDR3 DNA sequence: TGTGCTAGCAGCTTAGCGGGAGGCGGCGATGAGCAGTTCTTC. V is TRBV7-7 and J is TRBJ2-1, with 10 bases fitting TRBD2. The CDR3 totals 14 residues. Germline lookup yields CDR1 SSHAT and CDR2 FNYEAQ (reference sequence).

This clonotype was seen repeatedly, ten times or more. DNA of the CDR3: TGTGCCAGCAGAGGAGACTACGAGCAGTACTTC. Protein sequence: CASRGDYEQYF. The gene calls are TRBV7-9 and TRBJ2-7; D is unresolved. This CDR3 has 11 residues. CDR1 and CDR2 (germline): SEHNR, FQNEAQ (reference sequence). Trimming pared 6 bases from V and 3 bases from J, leaving 6 bases between.

Only a few counts were recorded for this clonotype. The chain is built from TRBV7-9 and TRBJ1-2; D is undetermined. The CDR3 is made up of 13 amino acids. The germline CDR1 and CDR2 sequences are SEHNR and FQNEAQ (reference sequence). Trimming took 5 bases from V and 6 from J, leaving 13 bases between them. The CDR3 here is CASSPQDVDGYTF. In DNA form, the CDR3 reads TGTGCCAGCAGCCCTCAGGACGTCGATGGCTACACCTTC.

This clonotype was picked up many times. The chain couples TRBV10-3 to TRBJ1-1; maybe TRBD1 (5 bases). The V gene's germline CDR1 is ENHRY and CDR2 SYGVKD. Trimming left V 0 bases short and J 4 bases short, with 15 bases between. CDR3 length: 16 residues. The CDR3 sequence is CAISESWTAQGTEAFF. The CDR3 DNA is TGTGCCATCAGTGAGTCGTGGACGGCCCAGGGCACTGAAGCTTTCTTT.

The rearrangement uses TRBV25-1 and TRBJ1-2; maybe TRBD1 (6 bases). Trimming stripped 7 bases from V and 0 bases from J, with 15 bases between. This CDR3 region has 15 residues. Looked up from germline, CDR1 is MGHDK and CDR2 is SYGVNS. The CDR3 is CASTGTTKTNYGYTF. The CDR3 DNA follows: TGTGCCAGCACAGGGACAACGAAGACTAACTATGGCTACACCTTC.